The entry that follows covers one TCR beta chain sequence. Antigen unknown. These data come from a study of CD8 T cells in Susac syndrome. Study-wide context: At the time their blood was drawn, patients with Susac syndrome were either therapy-naive, on corticosteroids (with some of them also receiving intravenous immunoglobulin), or on intravenous immunoglobulin alone. Points from the study as a whole: Only a relatively small number of individuals were included in the TCR sequencing and HLA analysis.

Trimming removed 1 base at V and 7 bases at J, with 15 bases between. This CDR3 has 15 amino acids. From germline, CDR1 is LGHNA and CDR2 YSLEER. Negative isolation yielded CD4+ and CD8+ T cells, and FACS enriched TEMRA cells. Random hexamers primed reverse transcription of about 0.5 to 1 ug RNA. It was immunoSEQ multiplex PCR that amplified TCR beta CDR3 across 54 Vbeta and 13 Jbeta. TCRdb re-called the immunoSEQ multiplex PCR reads through MiXCR, storing one row per CDR3 protein. The sample consists of 70,000 to 95,000 distinct CDR3 sequences, roughly 94% of them appearing once. The rearrangement joins TRBV4-3 to TRBJ2-3, with D possibly TRBD2 on 5 matching bases. The receptor's source is a human donor with Susac syndrome. The sample consisted of CD8+ T cells from PBMCs. In DNA form, the CDR3 reads TGCGCCAGCAGCCAAGGAGGGAATCCACAGAATACGCAGTATTTT. Translating gives CASSQGGNPQNTQYF.